The 4 T cell receptor beta chains listed next were all sequenced from one sample in a study of blood T cell repertoires in COVID-19. Clones were read by immunoSEQ multiplex PCR, and TCRdb kept only the in-frame ones, dropping some. The repertoire includes a few hundred thousand clones, 85% to 90% of them detected once, and 0.7% to 1% sits in the top ten. Sequenced material: peripheral blood. The receptors were sampled from a young man with COVID-19, enrolled during active disease.

This rearrangement joins TRBV4-1 to TRBJ1-4; the match to TRBD1 covers 7 bases. Germline CDR1 MGHRA, CDR2 YSYEKL. The length of the CDR3 is 15 residues. J gave up 8 bases and V 2 bases, and 8 bases lay outside the gene matches. CDR3 nucleotide sequence: TGCGCCAGCAGCCAACCCCGGGACAGAAAGGAAAAACTGTTTTTT. It encodes CASSQPRDRKEKLFF.

This rearrangement joins TRBV6-4 to TRBJ2-6; 8 nucleotides match TRBD2. CDR3 length equals 16 residues. The germline gives CDR1 MRHNA, CDR2 SNTAGT. The J segment lost 3 bases and the V segment lost 10 bases, leaving 11 bases of the junction unmatched. The CDR3 DNA follows: TGTGCCACCGCGGGGCGGGAGGTAAGTGGGGCCAACGTCCTGACTTTC. Amino acid sequence: CATAGREVSGANVLTF.

The V gene is TRBV7-9, the J gene TRBJ2-5; no reliable D call. This CDR3 contains 15 residues. Germline CDR1 is SEHNR and CDR2 is FQNEAQ (reference sequence). The V end was cut by 2 bases, the J end by 5 bases, with 15 bases between. In nucleotides, the CDR3 is TGTGCCAGCAGCTTATTACTGGAGCCCCAGGAGACCCAGTACTTC. This encodes CASSLLLEPQETQYF.

This clone has a handful of counts. V gene TRBV6-5 combines with J gene TRBJ1-1, with D possibly TRBD1 on 6 matching bases. Trimming removed 11 bases at V and 0 bases at J, with 13 bases between. This CDR3 region has 13 residues. CDR1 and CDR2 from the germline V gene are MNHEY and SVGAGI. DNA for the CDR3: TGTGCCCTACAGGGCAGTGTGAACACTGAAGCTTTCTTT. Translating it yields CALQGSVNTEAFF.